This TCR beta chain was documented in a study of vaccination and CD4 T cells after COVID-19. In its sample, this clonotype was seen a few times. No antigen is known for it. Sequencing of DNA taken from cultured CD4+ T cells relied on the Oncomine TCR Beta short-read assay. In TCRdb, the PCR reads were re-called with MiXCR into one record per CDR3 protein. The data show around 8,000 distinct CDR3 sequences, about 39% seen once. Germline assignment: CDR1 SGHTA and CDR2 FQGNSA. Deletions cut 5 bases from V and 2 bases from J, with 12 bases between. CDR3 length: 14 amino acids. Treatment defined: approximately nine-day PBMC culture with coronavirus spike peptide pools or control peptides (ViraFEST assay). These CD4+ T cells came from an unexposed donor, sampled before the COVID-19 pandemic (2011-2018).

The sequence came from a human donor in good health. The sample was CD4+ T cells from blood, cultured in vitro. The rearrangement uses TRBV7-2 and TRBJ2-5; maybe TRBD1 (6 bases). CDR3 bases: TGTGCCAGCAGCCCCGGACAGAGACAAGAGACCCAGTACTTC. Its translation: CASSPGQRQETQYF. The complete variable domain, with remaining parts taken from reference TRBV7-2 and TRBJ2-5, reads GAGVSQSPSNKVTEKGKDVELRCDPISGHTALYWYRQSLGQGLEFLIYFQGNSAPDKSGLPSDRFSAERTGGSVSTLTIQRTQQEDSAVYLCASSPGQRQETQYFGPGTRLLVL.